The clone carrying this TCR beta chain was seen a handful of times. The antigen remains unidentified. The data were taken from a study of T-cell memory formation after mild COVID-19. Constant-segment-primed 5'RACE gave TCR alpha and TCR beta cDNA libraries with sample barcodes and UMIs. TCRdb analysed the 5' RACE reads with MiXCR anew, one entry per CDR3 protein. The top ten clones hold roughly 23% of a sample with about 320,000 distinct CDR3 sequences, around 15% of them seen once. Germline loops: CDR1 MNHEY, CDR2 SVGEGT. This CDR3 has 15 residues. The V and J ends lost 2 bases and 7 bases respectively, with 18 bases between them. Points from the study as a whole: Clones shrinking between day 15 and 85 showed a balanced CD4/CD8 split, and those that grew later tilted toward CD4+. Clonal second-wave expansions that peaked on day 37 had unconfirmed SARS-CoV-2 specificity. CD4+ contracting clones were mainly CM and EM; CD8+ ones, EMRA.

The chain couples TRBV6-2 or TRBV6-3 to TRBJ2-7, with D perhaps matching TRBD1 or TRBD2 (6 bases each). The receptor comes from a man aged 18 to 29 who had mild COVID-19 (a few samples of this study predate the infection). Cell type and time point are not known. Sequenced: PBMCs or a T cell subset sorted from them (not recorded which). This CDR3 is CASSYAGQGYWEQYF. The CDR3 DNA is TGTGCCAGCAGTTACGCGGGGCAGGGGTATTGGGAGCAGTACTTC.